This TCR beta chain comes out of a study of shared clonotypes between healthy human individuals. Study information: Donors had three CD4 naive, three CD4 memory, two CD8 naive and one CD8 memory plate apiece. Study-level results: Among the subsets, naive ones generally showed larger estimated richness than memory ones.

Naive CD8 isolation took CD45RO-negative cells positively selected for CCR7 and excluded terminally differentiated effector memory CD45RA+ cells. CDR1 and CDR2 (germline): MDHEN, SYDVKM. The CDR3 consists of 13 residues. V shed 6 bases and J 3 bases; nucleotides not matched to a gene: 3. A word on this clone: Its specificity is unknown.

DNA at around 200 ng, about 30,000 T cell genomes, went into sorted-subset replicate PCRs. TCRdb's copy holds only in-frame clones and misses some; the assay was immunoSEQ multiplex PCR. This sample has fewer than 1 million clones, with about 97% found just once. Specimen: naive CD8+ T cells sorted from blood. This sequence was found in a man between 25 and 39 years old in good health. J is TRBJ2-7 and V is TRBV28; 9 nucleotides align to TRBD1. CDR3 nucleotide sequence: TGTGCCAGCAGGAGGACAGGGGACTACGAGCAGTACTTC. Translation: CASRRTGDYEQYF.